These 30 T cell receptor beta chains share one sample of origin, sequenced in a study of CD8 T cells in ankylosing spondylitis (dated by TCRdb to the late 2010s). The library was obtained by 5' RACE. The run used an Illumina HiSeq 2500. TCRdb itself trimmed the public reads at Q25 with fastp, ran MiXCR and retained productive beta chains. CDR3 protein sequences are deduplicated, and each keeps its most common genes and DNA. This sample lists about 220,000 distinct CDR3 sequences; roughly 26% were detected once. The ten top clones hold roughly 6.7% of the sample. The source material was blood, either unsorted or a sorted T cell fraction (not recorded which). The receptors derive from a male donor with ankylosing spondylitis or in good health (not recorded which).

This clonotype was observed at least ten times. The chain carries TRBV20-1 and TRBJ2-5; D is unresolved. V gave up 6 bases and J gave up 0 bases, with 5 bases separating them. CDR3 size: 11 residues. In germline, CDR1 is DFQATT, CDR2 SNEGSKA (reference sequence). CDR3 sequence (DNA): TGCAGTGCCAGTAACCAAGAGACCCAGTACTTC. Residues: CSASNQETQYF.

In its sample, this clonotype was seen many times. The V gene is TRBV7-3, the J gene TRBJ2-7, with no clear D. V was clipped by 3 bases and J by 3 bases, with 12 bases between them. CDR3 length equals 14 residues. Germline CDR1 and CDR2: SGHTA and FQGTGA. Here the CDR3 DNA reads TGTGCCAGCAGCTTCACCCAGGTAAACTACGAGCAGTACTTC. It is translated as CASSFTQVNYEQYF.

The chain has TRBV20-1 and TRBJ1-2; D not resolved. With 4 bases removed from V and 2 bases from J, the gap between germline ends came to 11 bases. Germline V gene sequence: CDR1 DFQATT, CDR2 SNEGSKA (reference sequence). The CDR3 covers 13 residues. Written as DNA, the CDR3 is TGCAGTGCTACGGACCTTCTGAACTATGGCTACACCTTC. Its translation is CSATDLLNYGYTF.

In DNA, the CDR3 is TGCGCCAGCAGCACGAGTGGGAGCACAGATACGCAGTATTTT. Its translation: CASSTSGSTDTQYF. The chain joins TRBV5-1 to TRBJ2-3, with D unclear. Germline V gene sequence: CDR1 SGHRS, CDR2 YFSETQ. This CDR3 is 14 amino acids long. Trimming took 4 bases from V and 0 from J, leaving 9 bases between them.

The table lists this clonotype with many counts. This rearrangement joins TRBV25-1 to TRBJ2-5, with unresolved D. Per the germline V gene, CDR1 is MGHDK and CDR2 is SYGVNS. V lost 6 bases to trimming and J lost 5 bases, with 19 bases between them. The CDR3 contains 15 residues. The CDR3 spells CASSDRARKTETQYF. The CDR3 region has the DNA TGTGCCAGCAGCGATAGGGCCCGCAAGACCGAGACCCAGTACTTC.

This clonotype was recorded only once. The junction departs from the called germline gene at one end, perhaps through a read error. J is TRBJ2-1 and V is TRBV20-1, with 8 nucleotides matching TRBD2. CDR1 DFQATT and CDR2 SNEGSKA come from the germline V gene (reference sequence). This CDR3 is 16 amino acids long. The CDR3 protein is CCASPGTSGPYNEQFF. CDR3 bases: TGCTGTGCTAGTCCGGGAACTAGCGGTCCCTACAATGAGCAGTTCTTC.

CDR3 bases: TGTGCCAGCAGCCTCAATCTGCCCGGGACTAGCGGTTACAATGAGCAGTTCTTC. Encoded protein: CASSLNLPGTSGYNEQFF. This chain uses TRBV6-1 with TRBJ2-1; 11 bases map to TRBD2. The ends lost 6 bases at V and 4 bases at J; junction bases unmatched: 14. The germline V gene has CDR1 MNHNS and CDR2 SASEGT. The CDR3 loop spans 18 amino acids.

The rearrangement links TRBV20-1 to TRBJ2-3; 13 nucleotides match TRBD2. From germline, CDR1 is DFQATT and CDR2 SNEGSKA (reference sequence). This CDR3 spans 14 amino acids. Trimming at V came to 3 bases and at J to 7 bases, leaving 4 bases not matched to a gene. In nucleotides, the CDR3 is TGCAGTGCTAGTGGGACTAGCGGGACTTATACGCAGTATTTT. It encodes CSASGTSGTYTQYF.

This clonotype was seen many times. The gene calls are TRBV5-1 and TRBJ2-5, with 10 bases that match TRBD1. V shed 4 bases and J 7 bases; nucleotides not matched to a gene: 7. CDR1 is SGHRS and CDR2 is YFSETQ in the germline V gene. The CDR3 has 14 amino acids. The CDR3 coding sequence is TGCGCCAGCAGCGGGGGACAGGGGATAGGGACCCAGTACTTC. This encodes CASSGGQGIGTQYF.

This clonotype has a count of ten or more. The chain employs TRBV4-1 and TRBJ2-6; D remains unclear. CDR3 length: 13 residues. Germline V gives CDR1 MGHRA, CDR2 YSYEKL. The V gene lost 8 bases and the J gene lost 1 base, with 6 bases spanning the gap. The CDR3 region has the DNA TGCGCCAGCCAGAATTCTGGGGCCAACGTCCTGACTTTC. This encodes CASQNSGANVLTF.

CDR3 residues: CASSPGRAEQFF. CDR3 coding DNA: TGTGCCAGCTCACCCGGACGAGCTGAGCAGTTCTTC. The chain carries TRBV18 and TRBJ2-1; no firm D call. The germline V gene has CDR1 KGHSH and CDR2 LQKENI. The CDR3 contains 12 residues. The V gene lost 3 bases and the J gene lost 9 bases, with 9 bases spanning the gap.

The chain is built from TRBV20-1 and TRBJ1-1; a weak D match, TRBD1 (5 bases). The CDR3 loop spans 14 amino acids. Trimming shortened V by 6 bases and J by 5 bases, and 19 bases separated the two germline ends. Germline V gene sequence: CDR1 DFQATT, CDR2 SNEGSKA (reference sequence). The CDR3 nucleotides read TGCAGTGCCACTAAAGGGGAGTCTGTAACTGAAGCTTTCTTT. This gives the protein CSATKGESVTEAFF.

Ten or more counts support this clonotype. The CDR3 is CASSLAGLAKLQQFF. DNA of the CDR3: TGTGCCAGCAGCTTAGCGGGACTAGCCAAACTTCAGCAGTTCTTC. The chain combines TRBV7-2 with TRBJ2-1, with 9 bases lining up with TRBD2. The CDR3 has 15 amino acids. The germline gives CDR1 SGHTA, CDR2 FQGNSA. V trimming: 0 bases; J trimming: 11 bases; junction bases outside the gene matches: 8. The full variable domain, completed using reference TRBV7-2 and TRBJ2-1, is GAGVSQSPSNKVTEKGKDVELRCDPISGHTALYWYRQSLGQGLEFLIYFQGNSAPDKSGLPSDRFSAERTGGSVSTLTIQRTQQEDSAVYLCASSLAGLAKLQQFFGPGTRLTVL.

V gene TRBV20-1 combines with J gene TRBJ2-5; tentatively, D is TRBD1 or TRBD2 (6 bases each). CDR3 length: 15 amino acids. Trimming pared 0 bases from V and 3 bases from J, leaving 14 bases between. CDR1 and CDR2 (germline): DFQATT, SNEGSKA (reference sequence). The CDR3 DNA sequence: TGCAGTGCTAGAGAATTAAGAGGGGGGAAAGAGACCCAGTACTTC. This translates into CSARELRGGKETQYF.

The sample holds many counts of this clonotype. This rearrangement joins TRBV20-1 to TRBJ1-2, with 8 bases that match TRBD1. In germline, CDR1 is DFQATT, CDR2 SNEGSKA (reference sequence). Losses at the gene ends were 6 bases for V and 6 bases for J; bases not matched to a gene: 6. The CDR3 has 12 amino acids. The CDR3 spells CSAPDREDGYTF. In DNA form, the CDR3 reads TGCAGTGCGCCGGACAGGGAAGATGGCTACACCTTC.

This clonotype was detected many times. This chain joins TRBV12-3 or TRBV12-4 and TRBJ2-7; 8 bases are a match to TRBD1. CDR3 length: 15 residues. The trim removed 6 bases at V and 2 bases at J, leaving 9 bases unmatched. CDR3 bases: TGTGCCAGCAGACTAACAGGGGGACAGGCCTACGAGCAGTACTTC. Translation gives CASRLTGGQAYEQYF.

V is TRBV20-1 and J is TRBJ1-6, with a tentative D call TRBD1 (6 bases). Trimming cost V 2 bases and J 6 bases, with 14 bases left between them. Germline loops: CDR1 DFQATT, CDR2 SNEGSKA (reference sequence). The CDR3 is made up of 15 amino acids. The CDR3 DNA reads as TGCAGTGCTAGACAGGGGCCCATAGTTAATTCACCCCTCCACTTT. Translated: CSARQGPIVNSPLHF.

The chain recombines TRBV7-9 with TRBJ2-2; D gene unclear. The CDR3 loop spans 16 amino acids. In germline, CDR1 is SEHNR, CDR2 FQNEAQ (reference sequence). The V gene lost 6 bases and the J gene lost 0 bases, with 14 bases spanning the gap. CDR3 loop: CASSSLKTANTGELFF. The CDR3 DNA reads as TGTGCCAGCAGTAGCCTAAAGACGGCGAACACCGGGGAGCTGTTTTTT.

CDR3: CASSLRQGSGGRNNEQFF. DNA of the CDR3: TGTGCCAGCAGCCTCCGCCAGGGCTCTGGCGGGAGGAACAATGAGCAGTTCTTC. This chain joins TRBV11-2 and TRBJ2-1, with 8 bases identical to TRBD2. In germline, CDR1 is SGHAT, CDR2 FQNNGV. The CDR3 runs to 18 residues. The V gene end was trimmed by 5 bases and the J gene end by 5 bases; junction bases not matched to a gene: 17.

This chain uses TRBV20-1 with TRBJ2-4; TRBD2 agrees at 13 bases. Germline values: CDR1 DFQATT, CDR2 SNEGSKA (reference sequence). V gave up 1 base and J gave up 4 bases; unmatched junction bases: 13. CDR3 length equals 19 residues. CDR3 sequence (DNA): TGCAGTGCTAGAGGCCTAAAGCCAGGACTAGCGGGAGATAAAAACATTCAGTACTTC. Encoded protein: CSARGLKPGLAGDKNIQYF.

In this sample, this clonotype turned up many times. V gene TRBV5-1 combines with J gene TRBJ1-1; D call uncertain. There are 13 residues in the CDR3. The germline CDR1 and CDR2 sequences are SGHRS and YFSETQ. V was cut by 0 bases and J by 6 bases, with 9 bases left in between. The DNA of the CDR3 is TGCGCCAGCAGCTTGGGGCGGAAGGCTGAAGCTTTCTTT. Amino acid sequence: CASSLGRKAEAFF.

The chain uses TRBV20-1 and TRBJ1-4, with D hard to call. The CDR3 is 12 amino acids. Germline CDR1 and CDR2: DFQATT and SNEGSKA (reference sequence). V lost 5 bases, J lost 0 bases, and 4 bases lay in between. The CDR3: CSADATNEKLFF. In DNA form, the CDR3 reads TGCAGTGCTGATGCAACTAATGAAAAACTGTTTTTT.

Remarks on this clonotype: A much larger clone differs by one base, so this may be a read error. The rearrangement joins TRBV12-3 or TRBV12-4 to TRBJ2-5; the D gene is possibly TRBD2 (6 bases). V was clipped by 3 bases and J by 4 bases, with 15 bases between them. This CDR3 is 15 amino acids long. The CDR3 coding sequence is TGTGCCAGCAGTTTCGAGGCGGGAAGAATAGAGACCCAGTACTTC. Its protein is CASSFEAGRIETQYF.

This clonotype was picked up many times. The rearrangement uses TRBV6-1 and TRBJ1-1; perhaps TRBD1 as D (6 bases). Looked up from germline, CDR1 is MNHNS and CDR2 is SASEGT. The CDR3 consists of 16 residues. Trimming removed 5 bases from V and 0 bases from J, with 16 bases in between. CDR3 residues: CASSRIQGLMNTEAFF. The CDR3 DNA is TGTGCCAGCAGTCGAATACAGGGTCTCATGAACACTGAAGCTTTCTTT.

Many counts were recorded for this clonotype. The rearrangement uses TRBV20-1 and TRBJ2-7; 10 bases agree with TRBD2. Trimming at V came to 1 base and at J to 3 bases, leaving 3 bases not matched to a gene. CDR3 length: 14 residues. Germline V gives CDR1 DFQATT, CDR2 SNEGSKA (reference sequence). In nucleotides, the CDR3 is TGCAGTGCTAGAGTCCGGACTAGCGGCTACGAGCAGTACTTC. Its protein is CSARVRTSGYEQYF.

This clonotype was found many times. The genes are TRBV5-5 and TRBJ1-4, with TRBD1 matching 7 bases. Looked up from germline, CDR1 is SGHKS and CDR2 is YYEKEE (reference sequence). CDR3 length: 15 residues. V lost 2 bases and J lost 2; bases outside the gene matches: 3. The CDR3 reads CASSFRQGTNEKLFF. CDR3 sequence (DNA): TGTGCCAGCAGCTTCCGACAGGGCACTAATGAAAAACTGTTTTTT.

This clonotype was recorded at least ten times. This chain connects TRBV20-1 to TRBJ2-3; TRBD2 matches 9 bases. Germline CDR1 is DFQATT and CDR2 is SNEGSKA (reference sequence). CDR3 length equals 15 residues. Trimming cost V 0 bases and J 0 bases; bases outside gene matches: 1. This CDR3 is CSARDSGSSTDTQYF. The CDR3 coding sequence is TGCAGTGCTAGAGATAGCGGGAGTAGCACAGATACGCAGTATTTT.

This chain connects TRBV25-1 to TRBJ1-6; D is undetermined. This CDR3 has 16 residues. V dropped 4 bases and J dropped 10 bases, with 20 bases sitting between them. In germline, CDR1 is MGHDK, CDR2 SYGVNS. The CDR3 bases are TGTGCCAGCAGTGCCTCCGGGATCCCCAGCGTGTCACCCCTCCACTTT. Protein product: CASSASGIPSVSPLHF.

This chain uses TRBV7-2 with TRBJ2-7; D not certain. The germline CDR1 and CDR2 sequences are SGHTA and FQGNSA. The CDR3 sequence is 13 residues long. V lost 5 bases and J lost 2, with 10 bases in between. For the CDR3, the DNA is TGTGCCAGCAGCAACGACCCAGCCTACGAGCAGTACTTC. Encoded protein: CASSNDPAYEQYF.

This clonotype was counted at least ten times. J is TRBJ2-3 and V is TRBV3-1, with 9 positions matching TRBD2. The CDR3 covers 16 residues. CDR1 and CDR2 from the germline V gene are LGHDT and YNNKEL (reference sequence). J was trimmed by 0 bases and V by 1 base; bases with no gene match: 2. As DNA, the CDR3 is TGTGCCAGCAGCCAAGTTAGCGGGAGCAGCACAGATACGCAGTATTTT. Amino acids: CASSQVSGSSTDTQYF.